What follows describes a single T cell receptor beta chain. Germline CDR1 is PRHDT and CDR2 is FYEKMQ (reference sequence). Unmatched junction bases numbered 32, after V lost 5 bases and J lost 6 bases. The CDR3 contains 23 residues. The data are from a study of blood T cell repertoires in COVID-19. Study at large: T cells, B-cell-depleted T cells, or PBMCs provided the cDNA or gDNA that served as material.

In the authors' methods: Estimation of nucleated cell counts relied on the amplification of reference gene primers. TCRdb's table, derived via immunoSEQ multiplex PCR, lists solely in-frame clones and lacks some. The V and J calls and the clone size are those of that table, but D and trimming were determined from the DNA. The repertoire holds about 40,000 clones, with roughly nine tenths as singletons. The sequenced sample was peripheral blood. The receptor comes from a man aged 50-60 years in a cohort sampled during active COVID-19. The chain recombines TRBV13 with TRBJ2-4; 9 bases align to TRBD1. The CDR3 reads CASSRFGVSWTGELATPGNIQYF. The CDR3 region has the DNA TGTGCCAGCAGCCGCTTCGGAGTTAGCTGGACAGGGGAATTAGCAACGCCAGGAAACATTCAGTACTTC.